Listed here are 23 T cell receptor beta chains from one sample, sequenced in a study of early T cells in non-severe SARS-CoV-2 infection. MiXCR, run by TCRdb on the 5' RACE reads, gives a single entry per CDR3 protein. The sample lists about 76,000 distinct CDR3 sequences; roughly a sixth were seen once. Input material: whole blood. These receptors were obtained from an adult who was a healthcare worker with PCR-confirmed SARS-CoV-2 infection or an uninfected control (not recorded which).

The V and J genes are TRBV7-9 and TRBJ1-1; D ambiguous. This CDR3 is 13 amino acids long. V dropped 5 bases and J dropped 3 bases, with 10 bases sitting between them. In germline, CDR1 is SEHNR, CDR2 FQNEAQ (reference sequence). The CDR3: CASSSGSDTEAFF. In DNA form, the CDR3 reads TGTGCCAGCAGCAGTGGGTCGGACACTGAAGCTTTCTTT.

This clonotype was observed a handful of times. The chain uses TRBV10-2 and TRBJ1-5, with 9 bases fitting TRBD1. Germline lookup yields CDR1 WSHSY and CDR2 SAAADI. V was clipped by 4 bases and J by 6 bases; unmatched bases: 7. The CDR3 spans 15 residues. CDR3 sequence: CASSATGTGSQPQHF. In DNA, the CDR3 is TGCGCCAGCAGTGCCACCGGGACAGGGTCTCAGCCCCAGCATTTT.

This clonotype was found a few times. The chain joins TRBV29-1 to TRBJ2-4; D might be TRBD1 or TRBD2, each matching 6 bases. Trimming removed 6 bases at V and 10 bases at J, with 22 bases between. This CDR3 spans 14 amino acids. The germline V gene encodes CDR1 SQVTM and CDR2 ANQGSEA. CDR3 amino acids: CSVSGNRVGGIQYF. The DNA of the CDR3 is TGCAGCGTCAGTGGGAACAGGGTGGGAGGAATTCAGTACTTC. The variable domain in full, with the rest retrieved from reference TRBV29-1 and TRBJ2-4, is SAVISQKPSRDICQRGTSLTIQCQVDSQVTMMFWYRQQPGQSLTLIATANQGSEATYESGFVIDKFPISRPNLTFSTLTVSNMSPEDSSIYLCSVSGNRVGGIQYFGAGTRLSVL.

This clonotype appeared many times. This sequence joins TRBV3-1 and TRBJ2-3; D might be TRBD2 (5 bases). Germline assignment: CDR1 LGHDT and CDR2 YNNKEL (reference sequence). V gave up 1 base and J gave up 0 bases, with 5 bases separating them. This CDR3 has 14 amino acids. CDR3 protein: CASSQGTSTDTQYF. Here the CDR3 DNA reads TGTGCCAGCAGCCAAGGGACTAGCACAGATACGCAGTATTTT.

The V call is TRBV6-2 or TRBV6-3, the J call TRBJ2-3; possible D gene TRBD2, 5 bases. V lost 6 bases to trimming and J lost 2 bases, with 12 bases between them. There are 14 residues in the CDR3. Germline values: CDR1 MNHEY, CDR2 SVGEGT. The CDR3 region is CASSPVANTDTQYF. The CDR3 DNA follows: TGTGCCAGCAGCCCCGTAGCGAACACAGATACGCAGTATTTT.

The gene calls are TRBV29-1 and TRBJ2-7; 7 nucleotides align to TRBD1. Germline V gene sequence: CDR1 SQVTM, CDR2 ANQGSEA. Germline trimming cut 4 bases from V and 5 bases from J; bases unmatched to any gene: 2. The length of the CDR3 is 11 residues. CDR3 region: CSVGQGDEQYF. DNA for the CDR3: TGCAGCGTTGGCCAGGGGGACGAGCAGTACTTC.

V and J are TRBV6-5 and TRBJ1-1; D is undetermined. The CDR3 spans 12 residues. V lost 8 bases and J lost 3, with 10 bases in between. Germline V gene data show CDR1 as MNHEY and CDR2 as SVGAGI. The CDR3 DNA follows: TGTGCCAGCGGCCCCTCGGACACTGAAGCTTTCTTT. Translated: CASGPSDTEAFF.

This clonotype was recorded a few times. The gene calls are TRBV7-9 and TRBJ2-7; the D gene is possibly TRBD2 (5 bases). Looked up from germline, CDR1 is SEHNR and CDR2 is FQNEAQ (reference sequence). Trimming took off 5 bases at V and 6 bases at J, with 8 bases between the two ends. This CDR3 contains 11 residues. CDR3: CASSVTSEQYF. For the CDR3, the DNA is TGTGCCAGCAGCGTCACTAGCGAGCAGTACTTC.

The V and J genes are TRBV6-5 and TRBJ2-1, with 10 bases identical to TRBD2. Trimming cost V 6 bases and J 4 bases; bases outside gene matches: 9. The CDR3 contains 16 residues. Germline lookup yields CDR1 MNHEY and CDR2 SVGAGI. The CDR3 loop reads CASRKLAGGRYNEQFF. The CDR3, as DNA: TGTGCCAGCAGGAAATTAGCGGGGGGACGATACAATGAGCAGTTCTTC.

There are a few counts of this clonotype. This chain connects TRBV28 to TRBJ1-5; D not certain. This CDR3 has 17 residues. Germline lookup yields CDR1 MDHEN and CDR2 SYDVKM. The germline V and J ends were trimmed by 6 bases and 2 bases, with 20 bases remaining between them. CDR3 in DNA: TGTGCCAGCAGGAAAGGGTCTCGCTCTGGGGGCAATCAGCCCCAGCATTTT. Translated, it gives CASRKGSRSGGNQPQHF.

The table lists this clonotype with a few counts. J is TRBJ2-1 and V is TRBV7-6, with 7 nucleotides matching TRBD2. This CDR3 has 16 amino acids. V lost 2 bases and J lost 1; bases outside the gene matches: 5. The germline V gene has CDR1 SGHVS and CDR2 FNYEAQ. CDR3 in DNA: TGTGCCAGCAGCTTAAAACTAGCGTTATCCTACAATGAGCAGTTCTTC. It encodes CASSLKLALSYNEQFF.

This clonotype was found many times. The V gene is TRBV11-2, the J gene TRBJ2-7, with 7 nucleotides matching TRBD1. The length of the CDR3 is 14 residues. The junction had 10 bases not matched to a gene; V was cut back by 5 bases and J by 6 bases. Looked up from germline, CDR1 is SGHAT and CDR2 is FQNNGV. CDR3 sequence reads: CASSLDRAGLEQYF. CDR3 DNA sequence: TGTGCCAGCAGCCTCGACAGGGCGGGCCTCGAGCAGTACTTC.

A few counts support this clonotype. This chain links TRBV13 with TRBJ2-5; D not resolved. The CDR3 loop spans 17 amino acids. Trimming left V 2 bases short and J 4 bases short, with 20 bases between. CDR1 is PRHDT and CDR2 is FYEKMQ in the germline V gene (reference sequence). CDR3 sequence (DNA): TGTGCCAGCAGCTTACGCCCACTTACTTGGAGCCCAGAGACCCAGTACTTC. Residues: CASSLRPLTWSPETQYF. The full variable domain, its missing parts supplied by reference TRBV13 and TRBJ2-5, is AAGVIQSPRHLIKEKRETATLKCYPIPRHDTVYWYQQGPGQDPQFLISFYEKMQSDKGSIPDRFSAQQFSDYHSELNMSSLELGDSALYFCASSLRPLTWSPETQYFGPGTRLLVL.

V is TRBV4-1 and J is TRBJ1-1, with D perhaps matching TRBD1 (6 bases). V was cut by 0 bases and J by 6 bases, with 14 bases left in between. The CDR3 runs to 15 residues. Per germline, CDR1 MGHRA and CDR2 YSYEKL. In DNA, the CDR3 is TGCGCCAGCAGCCAAGATGGGCCAGGGGCCGCTGAAGCTTTCTTT. Protein sequence: CASSQDGPGAAEAFF.

The table lists this clonotype with a count of one. The rearrangement uses TRBV5-1 and TRBJ2-1; 7 bases fit TRBD2. Germline-derived CDR1 and CDR2 are SGHRS and YFSETQ. The CDR3 loop spans 14 amino acids. Trimming removed 4 bases from V and 1 base from J; junction bases left unmatched: 2. The DNA for the CDR3 is TGCGCCAGCAGCGGGGAGGGGTCCTACAATGAGCAGTTCTTC. This codes for CASSGEGSYNEQFF.

J is TRBJ1-6 and V is TRBV6-2 or TRBV6-3; possibly TRBD1 for D (6 bases). V was trimmed by 6 bases and J by 11 bases, leaving 20 bases between them. This CDR3 has 15 residues. The germline V gene encodes CDR1 MNHEY and CDR2 SVGEGT. The CDR3 sequence: CASSKTGTWIAPLHF. The CDR3 DNA reads TGTGCCAGCAGCAAGACCGGGACATGGATTGCACCCCTCCACTTT.

The chain joins TRBV6-5 to TRBJ1-2, with 10 bases lining up with TRBD1. V dropped 6 bases and J dropped 8; count of bases not matched to a gene: 9. The CDR3 loop spans 14 amino acids. Germline lookup yields CDR1 MNHEY and CDR2 SVGAGI. The CDR3 region is CASSLRQGARGYTF. The CDR3, as DNA: TGTGCCAGCAGCCTCCGACAGGGGGCTCGGGGCTACACCTTC.

V usage is TRBV7-2 and J usage is TRBJ2-7, with 16 bases fitting TRBD2. Trimming cost V 3 bases and J 7 bases; bases outside gene matches: 6. Germline-derived CDR1 and CDR2 are SGHTA and FQGNSA. The CDR3 sequence is 16 residues long. This CDR3 is CASSLGLAGGPREQYF. The CDR3 coding sequence is TGTGCCAGCAGCTTGGGACTAGCGGGAGGGCCGAGGGAGCAGTACTTC.

DNA of the CDR3: TGTGCCAGCAGGAACCCGGGACAGGGTTTTTTAGATACGCAGTATTTT. Translated, it gives CASRNPGQGFLDTQYF. The chain employs TRBV6-1 and TRBJ2-3, with 9 bases fitting TRBD1. Germline lookup yields CDR1 MNHNS and CDR2 SASEGT. V shed 6 bases and J 5 bases; nucleotides not matched to a gene: 12. The CDR3 has 16 residues.

This clonotype was seen only a few times. The chain has TRBV5-4 and TRBJ1-2; D remains ambiguous. CDR3 size: 12 residues. V dropped 2 bases and J dropped 0 bases, with 2 bases sitting between them. In germline, CDR1 is SGHNT, CDR2 YYREEE (reference sequence). CDR3 nucleotide sequence: TGTGCCAGCAGCTTTCCTAACTATGGCTACACCTTC. Translating it yields CASSFPNYGYTF.

This clonotype was counted many times. The CDR3 reads CASSRRDRGRVEQYF. The CDR3 DNA follows: TGTGCCAGCAGCCGCCGGGACAGGGGGCGTGTCGAGCAGTACTTC. This chain joins TRBV28 and TRBJ2-7; 12 positions agree with TRBD1. The CDR3 covers 15 residues. J was trimmed by 6 bases and V by 6 bases; bases with no gene match: 9. The V gene's germline CDR1 is MDHEN and CDR2 SYDVKM.

This clonotype was picked up many times. V usage is TRBV27 and J usage is TRBJ2-1; D may be TRBD2 (6 bases). CDR3 length: 14 residues. The germline V and J ends were trimmed by 2 bases and 5 bases, with 10 bases remaining between them. Germline values: CDR1 MNHEY, CDR2 SMNVEV (reference sequence). The CDR3 protein is CASSLRETHNEQFF. The CDR3 DNA is TGTGCCAGCAGTTTACGGGAGACCCACAATGAGCAGTTCTTC.

This clonotype has a count of ten or more. The rearrangement uses TRBV7-9 and TRBJ1-2, with D uncertain. The V and J ends lost 0 bases and 7 bases respectively, with 3 bases between them. The CDR3 spans 11 residues. The germline V gene has CDR1 SEHNR and CDR2 FQNEAQ (reference sequence). The chain's CDR3 is CASSLASGYTF. The CDR3 DNA follows: TGTGCCAGCAGCTTAGCGAGTGGCTACACCTTC.